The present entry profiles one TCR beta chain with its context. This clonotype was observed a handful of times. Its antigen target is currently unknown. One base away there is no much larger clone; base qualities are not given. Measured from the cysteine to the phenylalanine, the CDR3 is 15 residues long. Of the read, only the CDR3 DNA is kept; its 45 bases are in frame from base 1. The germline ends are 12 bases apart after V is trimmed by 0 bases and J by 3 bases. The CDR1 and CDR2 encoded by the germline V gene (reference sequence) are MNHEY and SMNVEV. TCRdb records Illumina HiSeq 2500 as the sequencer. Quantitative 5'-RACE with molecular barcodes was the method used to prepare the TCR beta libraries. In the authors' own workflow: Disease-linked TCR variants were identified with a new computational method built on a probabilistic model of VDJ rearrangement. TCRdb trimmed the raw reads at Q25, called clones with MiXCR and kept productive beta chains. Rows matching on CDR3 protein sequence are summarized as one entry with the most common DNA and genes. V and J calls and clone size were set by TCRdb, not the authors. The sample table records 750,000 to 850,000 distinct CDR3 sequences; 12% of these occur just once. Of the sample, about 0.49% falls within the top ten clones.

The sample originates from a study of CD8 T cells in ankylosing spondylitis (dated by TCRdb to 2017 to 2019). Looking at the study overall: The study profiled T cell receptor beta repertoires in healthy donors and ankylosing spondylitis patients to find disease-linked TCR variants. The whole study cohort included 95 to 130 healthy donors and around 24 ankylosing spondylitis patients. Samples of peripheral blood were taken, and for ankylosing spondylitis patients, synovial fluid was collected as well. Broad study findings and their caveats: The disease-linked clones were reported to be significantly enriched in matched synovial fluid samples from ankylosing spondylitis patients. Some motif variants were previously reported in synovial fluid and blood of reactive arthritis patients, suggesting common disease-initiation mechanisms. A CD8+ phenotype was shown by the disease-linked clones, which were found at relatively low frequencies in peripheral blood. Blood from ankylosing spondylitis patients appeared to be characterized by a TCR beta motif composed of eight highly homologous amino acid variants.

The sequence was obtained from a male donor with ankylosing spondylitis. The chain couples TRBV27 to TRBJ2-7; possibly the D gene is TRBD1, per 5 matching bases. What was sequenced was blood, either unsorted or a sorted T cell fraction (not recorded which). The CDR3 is CASSLSGPGSYEQYF. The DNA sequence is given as TGTGCCAGCAGTTTATCGGGGCCGGGTAGCTACGAGCAGTACTTC.